This T cell receptor (beta chain) is from a study of vaccination and CD4 T cells after COVID-19. Study-level points and caveats: Analysis of convalescent patients found that 304 of 307 vaccine-specific clones were spike mono-reactive.

With the Oncomine TCR Beta short-read assay, DNA from cultured CD4+ T cells was sequenced. After culture, CD4+ T cells served as the source for genomic DNA extraction. TCRdb reanalysed the PCR reads using MiXCR and keeps one entry per CDR3 protein. There are under 15,000 distinct CDR3 sequences in the sample; around half occur only once, and roughly 12% lies in the top ten. Concerning this clonotype itself: Antigen unknown.

The germline V and J ends were trimmed by 3 bases and 7 bases, with 12 bases remaining between them. The CDR3 loop spans 14 amino acids. From germline, CDR1 is SEHNR and CDR2 FQNEAQ (reference sequence). Stated treatment: roughly nine-day PBMC culture with coronavirus spike peptide pools or control peptides (ViraFEST assay). Peptide pool stimulation in ViraFEST expanded antigen-specific T cells, whose TCRs were then sequenced. After 10 days of culture, CD4+ T cells were negatively selected. The sequence was obtained from a human donor who had recovered from COVID-19. Material: CD4+ T cells from blood, cultured in vitro. The chain combines TRBV7-9 with TRBJ2-2, with a tentative D call TRBD1 (6 bases). CDR3 bases: TGTGCCAGCAGCTTCTACAGGGCCGGCGGGGAGCTGTTTTTT. Its protein is CASSFYRAGGELFF. Together with reference TRBV7-9 and TRBJ2-2, the CDR3 gives the full variable domain: DTGVSQNPRHKITKRGQNVTFRCDPISEHNRLYWYRQTLGQGPEFLTYFQNEAQLEKSRLLSDRFSAERPKGSFSTLEIQRTEQGDSAMYLCASSFYRAGGELFFGEGSRLTVL.